This T cell receptor beta chain was profiled in a study of blood T cell repertoires in COVID-19. Per the original data handling: Using reference gene primer amplification, nucleated cell counts were estimated. Sequenced by immunoSEQ multiplex PCR; TCRdb stores in-frame clones only, minus some. V, J and clone size derive from that table, while D and trimming were established from the DNA sequence. The profile shows 110,000 or so clones, 84% of them singletons. V lost 0 bases and J lost 3; bases outside the gene matches: 1. The CDR3 sequence is 15 residues long. CDR1 is MNHEY and CDR2 is SVGAGI in the germline V gene.

This TCR was sampled from a woman aged 40-49 years with acute or convalescent COVID-19. The chain recombines TRBV6-5 with TRBJ2-7; the match to TRBD1 covers 11 bases. Sequencing was done on a sample of peripheral blood. The CDR3 bases are TGTGCCAGCAGTTACTCCGGGACAGGGGGCTACGAGCAGTACTTC. It translates to CASSYSGTGGYEQYF.